This T cell receptor (beta chain) derives from a study of blood T cell repertoires in COVID-19. Study details: Nucleic acid was either cDNA or gDNA, and it came from T cells, B-cell-depleted T cells, or PBMCs.

The assay was immunoSEQ multiplex PCR, and TCRdb's table has in-frame clones only and misses some. This table holds approximately 210,000 clones, approximately 80% found once. This CDR3 has 17 residues. Germline-derived CDR1 and CDR2 are SGHTA and FQGNSA. The junction had 12 bases not matched to a gene; V was cut back by 3 bases and J by 6 bases. Sample: peripheral blood. V is TRBV7-2 and J is TRBJ2-3; TRBD2 matches at 10 bases. This clonotype originated in a man aged 30-40 years with active or convalescent COVID-19. This CDR3 is CASSFAFSGRDSDTQYF. The CDR3 DNA reads as TGTGCCAGCAGCTTCGCTTTCAGCGGGAGGGATTCGGATACGCAGTATTTT.